The clone carrying this T cell receptor beta chain was detected only once. The data originate from a study of control samples from healthy donors and cancer patients. Between the trimmed V and J ends, which lost 3 bases and 9 bases, there was a span of 18 bases. The CDR3 sequence is 14 residues long. Germline assignment: CDR1 SGHRS and CDR2 YFSETQ. Libraries were prepared by immunoSEQ multiplex PCR; TCRdb keeps only in-frame clonotypes and omits some of them. The table lists roughly 130,000 clones, around 93% of them singletons. The chain joins TRBV5-1 to TRBJ1-2; D not certain. The sequenced sample was blood. The TCR was taken from a man between 18 and 35 years old in good health. CDR3 in amino acids: CASSSNLGRIRYTF. The CDR3 bases are TGCGCCAGCAGCTCCAACCTCGGACGGATACGCTACACCTTC.